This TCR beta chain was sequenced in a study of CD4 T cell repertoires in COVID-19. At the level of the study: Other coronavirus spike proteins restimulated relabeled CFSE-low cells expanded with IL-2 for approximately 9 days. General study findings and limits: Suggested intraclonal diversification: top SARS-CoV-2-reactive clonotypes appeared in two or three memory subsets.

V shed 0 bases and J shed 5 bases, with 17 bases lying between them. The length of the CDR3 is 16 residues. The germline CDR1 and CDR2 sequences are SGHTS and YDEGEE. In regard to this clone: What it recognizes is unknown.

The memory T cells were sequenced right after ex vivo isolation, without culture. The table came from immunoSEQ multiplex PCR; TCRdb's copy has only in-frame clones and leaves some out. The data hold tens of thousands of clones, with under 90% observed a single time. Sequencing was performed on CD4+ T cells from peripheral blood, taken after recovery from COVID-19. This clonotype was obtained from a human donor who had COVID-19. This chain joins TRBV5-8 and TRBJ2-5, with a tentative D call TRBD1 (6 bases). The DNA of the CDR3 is TGTGCCAGCAGCTTGGGGGACATCCAGGGAGACGAGACCCAGTACTTC. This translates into CASSLGDIQGDETQYF. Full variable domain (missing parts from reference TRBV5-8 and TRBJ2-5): EAGVTQSPTHLIKTRGQQATLRCSPISGHTSVYWYQQALGLGLQFLLWYDEGEERNRGNFPPRFSGRQFPNYSSELNVNALELEDSALYLCASSLGDIQGDETQYFGPGTRLLVL.